This TCR beta chain came from a study of cytomegalovirus exposure and HLA in healthy donors. General observations from the study: An analysis that was carried out later associated 15,000 to 20,000 TCR beta sequences with HLA alleles at 0.05 false discovery rate. Rare sequences made up most TCRs, while some public TCRs were found in many donors.

Donors had nominal health at sampling but likely had unrecorded immune exposures. Comments on this clone: Antigen: not known.

Trimming pared 5 bases from V and 2 bases from J, leaving 15 bases between. CDR3 length: 15 residues. Germline CDR1 reads SGHDT; CDR2 reads YYEEEE. Amplification used 60 Vbeta primers and 13 Jbeta primers. In the original processing: Among the unique TCR beta chains that a later analysis counted, around 82 million in all, around 11 million were shared. This table comes from immunoSEQ multiplex PCR, and its TCRdb copy is limited to in-frame clones, with some not included. That table supplies the V and J calls and clone size; D and trimming were determined from the DNA. This sample yields 150,000 to 200,000 clones, of which around 80% are seen a single time; roughly 6.3% belongs to the top ten.

Sequences were obtained from PBMCs. This receptor was taken from a male donor in good health and CMV-seropositive. This chain links TRBV5-6 with TRBJ2-3; D not resolved. CDR3 DNA: TGTGCCAGCAGGCCCCGGTCTGTGTACACAGATACGCAGTATTTT. This translates into CASRPRSVYTDTQYF.